The 20 T cell receptor beta chains presented below share a single source sample, sequenced in a study of T cells in Graves' hyperthyroidism and ophthalmopathy (dated by TCRdb to about 2019). The receptor library was made with multiplex PCR. Instrument on record: Illumina HiSeq 2000. The TCR beta CDR3 regions were amplified from RNA transcripts. For the first round of RT-PCR on the TCR CDR3, the HTBI primer set was used together with the Qiagen OneStep RT-PCR kit. The public reads were reanalyzed by TCRdb: fastp trimming at Q25, MiXCR alignment, in-frame beta chains only. Rows matching on CDR3 protein sequence are summarized as one entry with the most common DNA and genes. The sample table shows approximately 690,000 distinct CDR3 sequences, and 14% are seen once. The ten largest account for around 12% of the sample. The specimen was blood. All receptors come from a woman between 45 and 65 years old with Graves' ophthalmopathy.

This clonotype occurred many times. V and J are TRBV30 and TRBJ1-5; D remains unclear. V was cut by 1 base and J by 4 bases, with 8 bases left in between. CDR3 length: 13 residues. Per germline, CDR1 GTSNPN and CDR2 SVGIG (reference sequence). CDR3 residues: CAWSGPNNQPQHF. The CDR3 DNA reads as TGTGCCTGGAGTGGTCCTAATAATCAGCCCCAGCATTTT.

The chain employs TRBV30 and TRBJ2-1; 14 nucleotides agree with TRBD2. Germline V gene data show CDR1 as GTSNPN and CDR2 as SVGIG (reference sequence). The CDR3 length is 19 residues. The ends lost 1 base at V and 4 bases at J; junction bases unmatched: 12. The chain's CDR3 is CAWSGPGTSGSTPYNEQFF. CDR3 sequence (DNA): TGTGCCTGGAGTGGACCCGGGACTAGCGGGAGTACACCTTACAATGAGCAGTTCTTC.

Points on this clonotype: A junction boundary mismatches the germline segment, possibly from a read error. This chain connects TRBV20-1 to TRBJ2-7, with 7 bases lining up with TRBD2. The germline V gene encodes CDR1 DFQATT and CDR2 SNEGSKA (reference sequence). The CDR3 has 14 amino acids. The CDR3 DNA is TGCAGTGCTCCCTCAGCGGGACCCTCCGACGAGCAGTACTTC. This sequence encodes CSAPSAGPSDEQYF.

The table lists this clonotype with many counts. This chain connects TRBV7-8 to TRBJ2-5, with 16 bases matching TRBD2. CDR1 is SGHVS and CDR2 is FQNEAQ in the germline V gene. The CDR3 length is 18 residues. V gave up 4 bases and J gave up 2 bases; unmatched junction bases: 7. CDR3 in amino acids: CASSSGLAGGGIQETQYF. DNA of the CDR3: TGTGCCAGCAGCTCGGGACTAGCGGGAGGGGGGATACAAGAGACCCAGTACTTC. Combining the CDR3 with reference TRBV7-8 and TRBJ2-5 gives the whole variable domain GAGVSQSPRYKVAKRGQDVALRCDPISGHVSLFWYQQALGQGPEFLTYFQNEAQLDKSGLPSDRFFAERPEGSVSTLKIQRTQQEDSAVYLCASSSGLAGGGIQETQYFGPGTRLLVL.

The table lists this clonotype with a few counts. The J gene is TRBJ1-1, the V gene TRBV14; possible D gene TRBD1, 6 bases. The germline CDR1 and CDR2 sequences are SGHDN and FVKESK. This CDR3 contains 14 residues. The V end lost 3 bases, the J end lost 1 base, and 9 bases lay between the germline ends. The CDR3 is CASSHRGANTEAFF. CDR3 DNA sequence: TGTGCCAGCAGCCACAGGGGCGCGAACACTGAAGCTTTCTTT.

The sample holds many counts of this clonotype. The chain couples TRBV10-2 to TRBJ2-6, with D perhaps matching TRBD1 (6 bases). CDR1 is WSHSY and CDR2 is SAAADI in the germline V gene. Between the trimmed V and J ends, which lost 3 bases and 1 base, there was a span of 7 bases. This CDR3 region has 15 residues. CDR3 DNA sequence: TGCGCCAGCAGTGATACAGGGTCTGGGGCCAACGTCCTGACTTTC. This encodes CASSDTGSGANVLTF.

The chain carries TRBV5-1 and TRBJ2-2, with a tentative D call TRBD1 (7 bases). Trimming removed 0 bases from V and 5 bases from J, with 14 bases in between. Germline assignment: CDR1 SGHRS and CDR2 YFSETQ. This CDR3 spans 16 amino acids. The CDR3 reads CASSLAAGGFTGELFF. As DNA, the CDR3 is TGCGCCAGCAGCTTGGCGGCAGGGGGGTTTACCGGGGAGCTGTTTTTT. The full variable domain, its missing parts supplied by reference TRBV5-1 and TRBJ2-2, is KAGVTQTPRYLIKTRGQQVTLSCSPISGHRSVSWYQQTPGQGLQFLFEYFSETQRNKGNFPGRFSGRQFSNSRSEMNVSTLELGDSALYLCASSLAAGGFTGELFFGEGSRLTVL.

This clonotype was seen a few times. The chain is built from TRBV9 and TRBJ2-5; a weak D match, TRBD2 (5 bases). The ends were cut back, 0 bases at V and 1 base at J, with 10 bases in the middle. Per germline, CDR1 SGDLS and CDR2 YYNGEE. The CDR3 runs to 15 residues. The CDR3 DNA is TGTGCCAGCAGCGTAGTGGCGGGCCCCCAAGAGACCCAGTACTTC. This sequence encodes CASSVVAGPQETQYF.

This clonotype was counted ten times or more. The chain's CDR3 is CAWTNKGDREKSSNQPQHF. For the CDR3, the DNA is TGTGCCTGGACCAATAAAGGGGACAGGGAGAAATCGAGCAATCAGCCCCAGCATTTT. V usage is TRBV30 and J usage is TRBJ1-5, with 9 positions matching TRBD1. V gave up 4 bases and J gave up 1 base; unmatched junction bases: 17. Germline-derived CDR1 and CDR2 are GTSNPN and SVGIG (reference sequence). This CDR3 has 19 residues. Drawing the rest from reference TRBV30 and TRBJ1-5, the complete variable domain is SQTIHQWPATLVQPVGSPLSLECTVEGTSNPNLYWYRQAAGRGLQLLFYSVGIGQISSEVPQNLSASRPQDRQFILSSKKLLLSDSGFYLCAWTNKGDREKSSNQPQHFGDGTRLSIL.

This clonotype was observed at least ten times. This chain connects TRBV28 to TRBJ1-1, with 8 bases fitting TRBD1. V trimming: 2 bases; J trimming: 6 bases; junction bases outside the gene matches: 14. The CDR3 sequence is 17 residues long. Per germline, CDR1 MDHEN and CDR2 SYDVKM. This CDR3 is CASSLGVFSDRAAEAFF. In DNA form, the CDR3 reads TGTGCCAGCAGTTTAGGAGTTTTCTCGGACAGGGCCGCTGAAGCTTTCTTT. Combining the CDR3 with reference TRBV28 and TRBJ1-1 gives the whole variable domain DVKVTQSSRYLVKRTGEKVFLECVQDMDHENMFWYRQDPGLGLRLIYFSYDVKMKEKGDIPEGYSVSREKKERFSLILESASTNQTSMYLCASSLGVFSDRAAEAFFGQGTRLTVV.

In its sample, this clonotype was seen a few times. The chain is built from TRBV28 and TRBJ1-5, with 10 bases identical to TRBD1. This CDR3 region has 15 residues. Germline CDR1 and CDR2: MDHEN and SYDVKM. J lost 9 bases, V lost 2 bases, and 7 bases had no gene match. The CDR3 is CASSLPGQGSLPQHF. DNA of the CDR3: TGTGCCAGCAGTTTACCGGGACAGGGGAGTTTGCCCCAGCATTTT.

Only a few counts were recorded for this clonotype. The V gene is TRBV5-6, the J gene TRBJ1-5, with D maybe TRBD1 (6 bases). Germline CDR1 is SGHDT and CDR2 is YYEEEE. CDR3 length: 13 amino acids. Trimming took off 2 bases at V and 6 bases at J, with 9 bases between the two ends. In nucleotides, the CDR3 is TGTGCCAGCAGCTTTCAGGGGCGTCAGCCCCAGCATTTT. This translates into CASSFQGRQPQHF.

With respect to this clonotype: A single base separates this from a much larger clone, so it may be a read error. This chain connects TRBV3-1 to TRBJ2-7; D is unresolved. This CDR3 comprises 16 residues. Germline V gene lookup returns CDR1 LGHDT and CDR2 YNNKEL (reference sequence). The CDR3 sequence is CASRQDANPNHYEQYF. The CDR3 nucleotides read TGTGCCAGCCGCCAAGACGCCAACCCAAACCACTACGAGCAGTACTTC.

A few counts support this clonotype. This chain uses TRBV11-2 with TRBJ1-2; 7 bases map to TRBD1. This CDR3 is 15 amino acids long. V lost 0 bases and J lost 8; bases outside the gene matches: 9. CDR1 and CDR2 (germline): SGHAT, FQNNGV. CDR3 sequence: CASSLEFRGGHGYTF. CDR3 coding DNA: TGTGCCAGCAGCTTAGAATTTAGAGGGGGCCACGGCTACACCTTC.

There are many counts of this clonotype. The junction departs from the called germline gene at one end, perhaps through a read error. The rearrangement links TRBV11-1 to TRBJ2-1, with D possibly being TRBD1 (6 bases). From germline, CDR1 is SGHAT and CDR2 FQDESV (reference sequence). CDR3 length: 13 amino acids. The CDR3, as DNA: TGTGCCAGCAGCCTAGCTCAGGGGTATGAGCAGTTCTTC. This sequence encodes CASSLAQGYEQFF.

In this sample, this clonotype turned up a few times. The gene calls are TRBV5-1 and TRBJ1-2; TRBD1 matches at 9 bases. After removal of 2 bases from V and 7 bases from J, the junction contained 6 bases not matched to a gene. The CDR3 runs to 14 residues. Per the germline V gene, CDR1 is SGHRS and CDR2 is YFSETQ. As DNA, the CDR3 is TGCGCCAGCAGCTTAAGACAGGGGGTCGGTGGCTACACCTTC. This codes for CASSLRQGVGGYTF.

This clonotype was detected ten times or more. J is TRBJ2-2 and V is TRBV11-1; D possibly corresponds to TRBD1 (6 bases). V was pared by 1 base and J by 5 bases, with 11 bases between. The germline V gene encodes CDR1 SGHAT and CDR2 FQDESV (reference sequence). The CDR3 runs to 15 residues. The CDR3 bases are TGTGCCAGCAGCTTAGACAGGGCTAGGACCGGGGAGCTGTTTTTT. This codes for CASSLDRARTGELFF.

In this sample, this clonotype turned up a few times. The rearrangement links TRBV12-3 or TRBV12-4 to TRBJ2-7; perhaps D is TRBD1 or TRBD2 (5 bases each). Trimming removed 6 bases at V and 3 bases at J, with 12 bases between. CDR3 size: 13 residues. CDR3 amino acids: CASSRGSDYEQYF. DNA of the CDR3: TGTGCCAGCAGCCGGGGCTCGGACTACGAGCAGTACTTC.

This clonotype was found a few times. This CDR3 is CASSDWGPNNEQFF. DNA of the CDR3: TGTGCCAGCAGTGATTGGGGGCCAAACAATGAGCAGTTCTTC. This rearrangement joins TRBV25-1 to TRBJ2-1; TRBD1 is a possible D gene (6 bases). Trimming took off 3 bases at V and 5 bases at J, with 11 bases between the two ends. The CDR3 has 14 residues. CDR1 MGHDK and CDR2 SYGVNS come from the germline V gene.

This clonotype was seen at least ten times. The chain has TRBV30 and TRBJ1-1; D unclear. The CDR3 spans 14 residues. Germline loops: CDR1 GTSNPN, CDR2 SVGIG (reference sequence). The V end was cut by 3 bases, the J end by 0 bases, with 11 bases between. The CDR3 sequence: CAWSPGILNTEAFF. As DNA, the CDR3 is TGTGCCTGGAGCCCGGGGATCCTGAACACTGAAGCTTTCTTT.